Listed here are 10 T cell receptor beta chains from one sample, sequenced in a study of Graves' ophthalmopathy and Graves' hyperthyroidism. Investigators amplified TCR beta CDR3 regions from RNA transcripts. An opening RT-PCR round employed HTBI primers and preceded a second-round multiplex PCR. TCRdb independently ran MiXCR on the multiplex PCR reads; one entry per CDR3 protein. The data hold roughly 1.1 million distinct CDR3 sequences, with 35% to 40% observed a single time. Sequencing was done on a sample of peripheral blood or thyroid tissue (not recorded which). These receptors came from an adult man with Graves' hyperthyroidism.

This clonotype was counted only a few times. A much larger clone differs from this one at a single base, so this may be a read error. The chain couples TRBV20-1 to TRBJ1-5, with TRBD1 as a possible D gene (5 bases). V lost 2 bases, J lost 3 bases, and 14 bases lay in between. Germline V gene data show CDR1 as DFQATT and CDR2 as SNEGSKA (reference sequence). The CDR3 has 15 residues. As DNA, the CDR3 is TGCAGTGCTAGAAATCTCGCAGGGTTCAATCAGCCCCAGCATTTT. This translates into CSARNLAGFNQPQHF.

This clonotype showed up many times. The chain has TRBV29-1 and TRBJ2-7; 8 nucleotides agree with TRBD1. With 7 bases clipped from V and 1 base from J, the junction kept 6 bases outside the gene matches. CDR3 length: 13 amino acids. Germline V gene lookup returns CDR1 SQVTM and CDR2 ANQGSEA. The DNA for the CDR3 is TGCAGCGCCGGACAGGGTGGTTCCTACGAGCAGTACTTC. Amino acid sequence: CSAGQGGSYEQYF.

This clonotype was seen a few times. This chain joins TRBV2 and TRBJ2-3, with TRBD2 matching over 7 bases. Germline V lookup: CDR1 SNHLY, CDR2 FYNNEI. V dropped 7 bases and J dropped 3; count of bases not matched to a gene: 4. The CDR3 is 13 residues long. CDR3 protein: CASTAGATDTQYF. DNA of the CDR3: TGTGCCAGCACGGCGGGAGCGACAGATACGCAGTATTTT.

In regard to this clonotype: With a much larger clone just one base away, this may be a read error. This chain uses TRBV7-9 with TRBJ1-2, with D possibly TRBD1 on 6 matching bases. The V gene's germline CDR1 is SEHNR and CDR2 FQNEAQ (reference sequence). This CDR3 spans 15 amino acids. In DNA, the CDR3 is TGTGCCAGCAGCCTCCCTGTTGGCAGGGGCTATGGCTGCACCTTC. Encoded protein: CASSLPVGRGYGCTF.

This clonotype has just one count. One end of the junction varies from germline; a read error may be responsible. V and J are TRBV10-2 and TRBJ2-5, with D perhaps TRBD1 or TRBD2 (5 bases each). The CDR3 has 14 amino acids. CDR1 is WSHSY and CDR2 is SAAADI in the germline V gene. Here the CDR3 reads CAGSEGRVKETQCF. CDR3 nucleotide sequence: TGCGCCGGCAGTGAGGGCAGGGTGAAAGAGACCCAGTGCTTC.

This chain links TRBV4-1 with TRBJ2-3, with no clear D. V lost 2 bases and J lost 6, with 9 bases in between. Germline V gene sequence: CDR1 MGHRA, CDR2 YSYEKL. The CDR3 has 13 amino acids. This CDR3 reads CASSQLPRDTQYF. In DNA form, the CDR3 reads TGCGCCAGCAGCCAACTTCCTAGGGATACGCAGTATTTT.

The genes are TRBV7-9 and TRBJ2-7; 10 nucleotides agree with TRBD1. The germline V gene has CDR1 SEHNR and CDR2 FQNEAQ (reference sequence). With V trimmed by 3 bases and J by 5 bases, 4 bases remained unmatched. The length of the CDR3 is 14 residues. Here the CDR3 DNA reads TGTGCCAGCAGCTTGTGGGACAGGGGTCACGAGCAGTACTTC. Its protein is CASSLWDRGHEQYF.

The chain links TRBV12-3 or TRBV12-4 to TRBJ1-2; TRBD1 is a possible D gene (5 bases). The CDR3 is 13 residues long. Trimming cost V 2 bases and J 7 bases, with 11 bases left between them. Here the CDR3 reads CASSLSGPSGYTF. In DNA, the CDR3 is TGTGCCAGCAGTTTATCAGGGCCCTCTGGCTACACCTTC.

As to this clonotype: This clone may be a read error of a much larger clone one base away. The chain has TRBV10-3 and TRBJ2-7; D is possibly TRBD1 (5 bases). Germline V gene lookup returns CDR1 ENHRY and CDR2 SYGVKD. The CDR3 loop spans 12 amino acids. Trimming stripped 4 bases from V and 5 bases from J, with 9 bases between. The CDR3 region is CAISGGRDEQYF. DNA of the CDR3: TGTGCCATCAGTGGGGGCAGGGACGAGCAGTACTTC.

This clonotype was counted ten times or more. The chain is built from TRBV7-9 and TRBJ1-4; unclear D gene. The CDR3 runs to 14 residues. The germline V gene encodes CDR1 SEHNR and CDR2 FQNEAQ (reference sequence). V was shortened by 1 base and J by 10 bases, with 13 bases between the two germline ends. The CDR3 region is CASSLGAMGGKLFF. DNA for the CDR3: TGTGCCAGCAGCTTAGGAGCGATGGGTGGAAAACTGTTTTTT.